The present T cell receptor beta chain was sequenced within a study of T cell responses to AZD1222 COVID-19 vaccine. Whole-study findings and limits: Regions left unmutated in variants are reportedly the target of nearly half of spike-specific TCRs. Possibly, clonal diversity was underestimated; donors were largely white British and included more females. It was only a handful of AZD1222 recipients who were seropositive at baseline.

With respect to this clone: Its matching antigen is unknown.

The length of the CDR3 is 18 residues. Germline CDR1 is SGHKS and CDR2 is YYEKEE (reference sequence). The V gene end was trimmed by 4 bases and the J gene end by 0 bases; junction bases not matched to a gene: 15. Second-dose recipients at about 4 or about 12 weeks were treated as one pooled group. TCRdb keeps only in-frame clones here, not all; method: immunoSEQ multiplex PCR. This sample has 90,000 to 100,000 clones, with more than 70% found just once. V and J are TRBV5-5 and TRBJ2-7; 8 positions agree with TRBD1. This receptor was obtained from an adult who received the AZD1222 COVID-19 vaccine. Sequences were derived from peripheral blood, sampled 28 days after the second AZD1222 dose. The CDR3 region has the DNA TGTGCCAGCAGCCTGACAGGGGCCTTATCCGCGAACTCCTACGAGCAGTACTTC. Residues: CASSLTGALSANSYEQYF. Full variable domain (outside the CDR3, taken from reference TRBV5-5 and TRBJ2-7): DAGVTQSPTHLIKTRGQQVTLRCSPISGHKSVSWYQQVLGQGPQFIFQYYEKEERGRGNFPDRFSARQFPNYSSELNVNALLLGDSALYLCASSLTGALSANSYEQYFGPGTRLTVT.